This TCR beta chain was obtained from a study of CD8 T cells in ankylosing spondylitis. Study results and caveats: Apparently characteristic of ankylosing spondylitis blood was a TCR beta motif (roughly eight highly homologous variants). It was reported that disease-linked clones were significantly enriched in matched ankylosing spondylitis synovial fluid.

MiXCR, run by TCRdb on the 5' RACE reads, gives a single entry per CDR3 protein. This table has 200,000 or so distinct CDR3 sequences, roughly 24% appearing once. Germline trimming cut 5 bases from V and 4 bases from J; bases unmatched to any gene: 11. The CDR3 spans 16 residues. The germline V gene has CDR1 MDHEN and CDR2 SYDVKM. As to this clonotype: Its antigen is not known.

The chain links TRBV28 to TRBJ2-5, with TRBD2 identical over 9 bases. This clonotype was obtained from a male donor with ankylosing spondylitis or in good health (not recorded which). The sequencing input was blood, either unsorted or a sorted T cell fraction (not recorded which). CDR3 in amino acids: CASSQGGRAGGETQYF. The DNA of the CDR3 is TGTGCCAGCAGTCAAGGAGGGCGAGCGGGAGGAGAGACCCAGTACTTC.